Listed here is a single T cell receptor beta chain. This record comes from a study of blood T cell repertoires in COVID-19. Study context: Samples representing acute and convalescent COVID-19 were sourced from the United States, Italy and Spain. PBMCs, B-cell-depleted T cells, or T cells provided the cDNA or gDNA that made up the material.

Sequencing used immunoSEQ multiplex PCR; TCRdb keeps in-frame clones, though not all of them. The sample lists more than 80,000 clones; around nine tenths were seen once. This clonotype was obtained from an elderly man with acute or convalescent COVID-19. Sequences were obtained from peripheral blood.

CDR3 loop: CASVGWAGGELFF. CDR3 nucleotides: TGTGCCAGCGTAGGTTGGGCCGGCGGGGAGCTGTTTTTT. The chain combines TRBV6-5 with TRBJ2-2, with D uncertain. Germline CDR1 MNHEY, CDR2 SVGAGI. The CDR3 sequence is 13 residues long. Trimming shortened V by 8 bases and J by 7 bases, and 14 bases separated the two germline ends.